This TCR beta chain was documented in a study of T cell repertoires in aging, cancer and after chemotherapy (dated by TCRdb to about 2019). Concerning the study at large: Donors spanned six age groups from 30 or younger to 70 or older, with at least three individuals per group. Alongside some 96 healthy donors serving as a reference group, the cohort included roughly 220 cancer patients, of whom about 93 had hematological cancers and fewer than 140 had solid cancers. In the solid tumor group, paired pre- and post-chemotherapy samples were obtained from brain tumor (glioblastoma) patients receiving temozolomide-based therapy. The complete dataset included approximately 8.8 million TCR reads. To look at immunoaging and at how T cells reconstitute after chemotherapy, the study profiled TCR beta repertoires in peripheral blood from both healthy donors and cancer patients.

Paper-wide results and their limitations: Compared with age-matched healthy donors, untreated patients with hematological or solid cancers had significantly lower TCR diversity and higher clonality in blood. Median generation probability increased over the chemotherapy interval in both cancer cohorts, suggesting repertoire reconstitution through rebound thymic output. In healthy donors, the drop in TCR diversity with age came mainly from a loss of richness, whereas in cancer patients a loss of evenness also played a part. According to the authors, the repertoire data do not allow conclusions to be drawn about immunological memory after chemotherapy.

The cysteine opens and the phenylalanine closes a CDR3 of 12 amino acids. CDR3 DNA is the only sequence kept; it has 36 bases, read in frame from the first base. Taken from the germline V gene, the CDR1 and CDR2 loops are SQVTM and ANQGSEA. The germline V and J ends show losses of 6 bases and 5 bases respectively, and no gene match explains 4 bases of the junction. Within its sample, this clonotype is large (0.1 to 1%). What antigen it recognizes has not been identified. Base-call qualities are not available, and no considerably larger clone is one nucleotide away. Rearranged TRB sequences spanning V, D and J segments were amplified in a multiplex touch-down PCR with a mixed TRB-A/B primer pool. Illumina adapters and sample indices were attached to the amplicons through two consecutive PCR reactions run with Phusion HS II polymerase. The amplicons were purified from gel with the NucleoSpin Gel and PCR Clean-up kit and then assessed with Qubit and an Agilent 2100 Bioanalyzer. Libraries were sequenced on an Illumina MiSeq using 600-cycle, single-indexed, paired-end runs. In the original analysis: TRB sequences were processed with MiXCR versions 2.12 and 3.0.5. Each unique CDR3 nucleotide sequence counted as one clone, and only productive sequences with at least two reads were retained. Repertoire metrics included Shannon diversity, evenness, clonality (one minus evenness), and alpha-parameterized diversity profiles from alpha 0 to 5. Generation probabilities of clones in paired pre- and post-chemotherapy samples were computed with the IGoR algorithm. TCRdb trimmed the raw reads at Q25, called clones with MiXCR and kept productive beta chains. Rows with one shared CDR3 protein collapse into an entry with the most common genes and DNA. These V and J calls are TCRdb output, not the study's own analysis. In all, the sample holds about 4,100 distinct CDR3 sequences, and 25% of those were seen once. Roughly 15% of the sample belongs to the ten largest clones.

Genomic DNA extracted from peripheral blood, rather than sorted cells or RNA, was used as the source for amplification of TCR beta rearrangements. This receptor chain uses TRBV29-1 and TRBJ2-5; 9 bases in between match TRBD1. Sample: blood. The clonotype originates from a human donor with a solid tumor. The CDR3 region reads CSVLQGAETQYF. The nucleotides read TGCAGCGTATTACAGGGGGCGGAGACCCAGTACTTC.